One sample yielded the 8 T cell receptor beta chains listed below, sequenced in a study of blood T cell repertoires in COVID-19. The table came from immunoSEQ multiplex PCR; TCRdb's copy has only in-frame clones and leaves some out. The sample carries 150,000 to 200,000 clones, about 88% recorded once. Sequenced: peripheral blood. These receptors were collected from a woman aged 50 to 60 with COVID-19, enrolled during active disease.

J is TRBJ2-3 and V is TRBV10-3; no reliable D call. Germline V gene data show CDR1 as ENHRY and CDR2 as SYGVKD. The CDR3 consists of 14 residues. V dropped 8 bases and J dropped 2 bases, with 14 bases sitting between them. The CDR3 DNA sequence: TGTGCCATCGGCCCTGCAGTTATCACAGATACGCAGTATTTT. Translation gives CAIGPAVITDTQYF.

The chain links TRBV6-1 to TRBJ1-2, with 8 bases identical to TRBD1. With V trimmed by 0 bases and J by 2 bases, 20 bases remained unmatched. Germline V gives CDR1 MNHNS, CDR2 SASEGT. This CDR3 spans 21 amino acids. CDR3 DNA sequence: TGTGCCAGCAGTGAAGCAAGTGGCAGGGGGCCTCTCATGCCCCGGAACTATGGCTACACCTTC. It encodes CASSEASGRGPLMPRNYGYTF.

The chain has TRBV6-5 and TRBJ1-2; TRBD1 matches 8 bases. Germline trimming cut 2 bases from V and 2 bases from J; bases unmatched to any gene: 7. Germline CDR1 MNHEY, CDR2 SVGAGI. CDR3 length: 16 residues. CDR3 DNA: TGTGCCAGCAGTTACGCTATAGGGACAGGCAACTATGGCTACACCTTC. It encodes CASSYAIGTGNYGYTF.

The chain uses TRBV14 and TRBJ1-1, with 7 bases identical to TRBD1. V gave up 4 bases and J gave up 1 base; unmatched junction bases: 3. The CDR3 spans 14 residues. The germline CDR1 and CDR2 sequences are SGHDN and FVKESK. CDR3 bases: TGTGCCAGCAGCCCAAGGACAGGGAACACTGAAGCTTTCTTT. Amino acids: CASSPRTGNTEAFF.

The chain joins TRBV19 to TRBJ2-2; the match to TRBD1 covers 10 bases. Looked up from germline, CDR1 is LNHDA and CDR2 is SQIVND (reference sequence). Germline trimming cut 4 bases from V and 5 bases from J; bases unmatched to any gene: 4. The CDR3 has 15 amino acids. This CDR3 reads CASSRGQGGTGELFF. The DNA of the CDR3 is TGTGCCAGTAGTAGAGGACAGGGGGGAACCGGGGAGCTGTTTTTT.

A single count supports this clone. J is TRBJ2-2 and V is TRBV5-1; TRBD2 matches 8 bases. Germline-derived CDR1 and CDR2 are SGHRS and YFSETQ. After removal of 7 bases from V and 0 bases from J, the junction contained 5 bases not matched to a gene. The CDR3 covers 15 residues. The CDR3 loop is CASLPGLANTGELFF. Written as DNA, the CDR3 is TGCGCCAGCTTACCGGGACTAGCGAACACCGGGGAGCTGTTTTTT. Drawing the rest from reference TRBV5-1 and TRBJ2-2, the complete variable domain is KAGVTQTPRYLIKTRGQQVTLSCSPISGHRSVSWYQQTPGQGLQFLFEYFSETQRNKGNFPGRFSGRQFSNSRSEMNVSTLELGDSALYLCASLPGLANTGELFFGEGSRLTVL.

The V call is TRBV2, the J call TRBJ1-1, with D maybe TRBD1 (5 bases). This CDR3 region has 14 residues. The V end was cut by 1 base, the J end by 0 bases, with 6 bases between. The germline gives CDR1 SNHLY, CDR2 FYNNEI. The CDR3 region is CASSEGTLNTEAFF. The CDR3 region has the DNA TGTGCCAGCAGTGAAGGGACATTGAACACTGAAGCTTTCTTT. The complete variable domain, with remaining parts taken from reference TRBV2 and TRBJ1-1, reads EPEVTQTPSHQVTQMGQEVILRCVPISNHLYFYWYRQILGQKVEFLVSFYNNEISEKSEIFDDQFSVERPDGSNFTLKIRSTKLEDSAMYFCASSEGTLNTEAFFGQGTRLTVV.

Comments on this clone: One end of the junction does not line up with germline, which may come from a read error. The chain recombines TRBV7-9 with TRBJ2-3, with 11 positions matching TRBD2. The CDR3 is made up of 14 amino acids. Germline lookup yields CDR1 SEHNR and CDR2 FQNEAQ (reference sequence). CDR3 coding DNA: TGTGCCAGCAGCCTAGCGGGGGGATCAGATACGCAGTATTTT. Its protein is CASSLAGGSDTQYF.